The clone carrying this T cell receptor beta chain was counted between two and nine times. Its target is unknown. Clones were sequenced by immunoSEQ multiplex PCR, and TCRdb holds only the in-frame ones, with some missing. The table has 35,000 to 45,000 clones, approximately 95% seen once. The entry originates in a study of graft-versus-host responses after intestinal transplantation. At the level of the study: All of the recipients had induction that used anti-thymocyte globulin, then tacrolimus and steroids for approximately 3 years. Findings and caveats of the study: Some patients had graft-donor T cell macrochimerism, and their allografts showed high graft-versus-host to host-versus-graft clonal ratios. Among circulating GvH clones, peak levels were associated with early post-transplant declines in HvG clones. Recipient marrow showed GvH clones, some seen first in ileum or blood.

The V end was cut by 0 bases, the J end by 3 bases, with 11 bases between. Germline-derived CDR1 and CDR2 are GTSNPN and SVGIG (reference sequence). The CDR3 spans 14 residues. The clonotype comes from a human patient who received an intestinal transplant, so some T cells may come from the graft donor. The J gene is TRBJ1-1, the V gene TRBV30; D remains ambiguous. The sample consisted of PBMCs, taken around 720 days after intestinal transplantation. The CDR3 loop is CAWSVLGRDTEAFF. The DNA of the CDR3 is TGTGCCTGGAGTGTATTAGGGAGGGACACTGAAGCTTTCTTT.